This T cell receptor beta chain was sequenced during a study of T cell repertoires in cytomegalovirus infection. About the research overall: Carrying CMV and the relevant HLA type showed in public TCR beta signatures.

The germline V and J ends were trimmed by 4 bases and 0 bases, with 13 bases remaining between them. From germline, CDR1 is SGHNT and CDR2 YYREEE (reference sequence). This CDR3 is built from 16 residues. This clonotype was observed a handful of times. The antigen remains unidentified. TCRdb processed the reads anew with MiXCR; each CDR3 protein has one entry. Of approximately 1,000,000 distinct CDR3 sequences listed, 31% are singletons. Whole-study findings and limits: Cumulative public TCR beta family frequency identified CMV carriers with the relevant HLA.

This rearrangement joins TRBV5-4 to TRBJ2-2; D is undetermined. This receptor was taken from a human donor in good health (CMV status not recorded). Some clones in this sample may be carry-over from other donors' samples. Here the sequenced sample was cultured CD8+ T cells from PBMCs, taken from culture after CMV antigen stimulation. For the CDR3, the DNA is TGTGCCAGCAGCGATACACAGAACGCGAACACCGGGGAGCTGTTTTTT. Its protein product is CASSDTQNANTGELFF.